The 6 T cell receptor beta chains listed next were all sequenced from one sample in a study of T cell responses to AZD1222 COVID-19 vaccine. Profiling relied on immunoSEQ multiplex PCR, and the TCRdb table lists in-frame clones only, not all of them. This repertoire shows roughly 120,000 clones, 80% to 90% found once; its top ten account for roughly 4.3%. The material sequenced was peripheral blood, taken 28 days after the second AZD1222 dose. Receptors were obtained from an adult who received the AZD1222 COVID-19 vaccine.

The chain recombines TRBV6-4 with TRBJ1-2; tentatively, D is TRBD1 (5 bases). There are 14 residues in the CDR3. Germline CDR1 reads MRHNA; CDR2 reads SNTAGT. Trimming left V 3 bases short and J 8 bases short, with 16 bases between. Written as DNA, the CDR3 is TGTGCCAGCAGTGAATCCGGGACGGCAGGCGGCTACACCTTC. Translation gives CASSESGTAGGYTF.

The chain is built from TRBV19 and TRBJ1-1; D is unresolved. The CDR3 sequence is 15 residues long. V lost 3 bases, J lost 1 base, and 12 bases lay in between. Germline V gene sequence: CDR1 LNHDA, CDR2 SQIVND (reference sequence). The CDR3 DNA reads TGTGCCAGTAGTATTACCCGAGTTACGAACACTGAAGCTTTCTTT. Its translation: CASSITRVTNTEAFF.

The genes are TRBV19 and TRBJ1-6; D is possibly TRBD1 (5 bases). V lost 6 bases and J lost 8, with 11 bases in between. Germline V gene data show CDR1 as LNHDA and CDR2 as SQIVND (reference sequence). This CDR3 is 13 amino acids long. The CDR3 nucleotides are TGTGCCAGTAGACGTGCGGGGGATTCACCCCTCCACTTT. It is translated as CASRRAGDSPLHF.

This clone was seen a handful of times. The rearrangement joins TRBV4-1 to TRBJ2-7; 7 positions agree with TRBD1. The CDR3 consists of 15 residues. V lost 1 base and J lost 4; bases outside the gene matches: 7. Germline-derived CDR1 and CDR2 are MGHRA and YSYEKL. The CDR3 nucleotides are TGCGCCAGCAGCCAAGTGTGGACAGGAGTGTACGAGCAGTACTTC. Encoded protein: CASSQVWTGVYEQYF.

This clone showed up just once. The rearrangement uses TRBV6-6 and TRBJ1-1, with 7 positions matching TRBD1. CDR1 is MNHNY, CDR2 SVGAGI, per germline (reference sequence). The CDR3 runs 15 residues. V lost 2 bases to trimming and J lost 1 base; unmatched junction nucleotides: 4. The CDR3 DNA reads as TGTGCCAGCAGTTACCGAGGGGGCGAGAACACTGAAGCTTTCTTT. Translation gives CASSYRGGENTEAFF.

The chain is built from TRBV9 and TRBJ1-2; a possible D gene is TRBD1 (5 bases). The CDR3 sequence is 16 residues long. Germline assignment: CDR1 SGDLS and CDR2 YYNGEE. V was shortened by 3 bases and J by 8 bases, with 23 bases between the two germline ends. CDR3 nucleotides: TGTGCCAGCAGCGCCGGGACCACCGGTTTTGTTGTGGGCTACACCTTC. Translation: CASSAGTTGFVVGYTF.